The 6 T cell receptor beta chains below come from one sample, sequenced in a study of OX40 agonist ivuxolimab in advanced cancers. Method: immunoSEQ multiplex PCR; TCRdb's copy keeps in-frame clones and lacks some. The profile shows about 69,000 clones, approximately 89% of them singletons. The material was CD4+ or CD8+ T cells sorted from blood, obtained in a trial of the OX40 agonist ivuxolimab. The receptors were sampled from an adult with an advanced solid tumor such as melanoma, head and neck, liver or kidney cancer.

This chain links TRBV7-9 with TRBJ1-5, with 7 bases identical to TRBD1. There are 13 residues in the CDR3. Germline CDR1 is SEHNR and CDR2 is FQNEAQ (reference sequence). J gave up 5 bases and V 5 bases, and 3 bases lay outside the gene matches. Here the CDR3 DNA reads TGTGCCAGCAGCCACACAGGGGATCAGCCCCAGCATTTT. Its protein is CASSHTGDQPQHF.

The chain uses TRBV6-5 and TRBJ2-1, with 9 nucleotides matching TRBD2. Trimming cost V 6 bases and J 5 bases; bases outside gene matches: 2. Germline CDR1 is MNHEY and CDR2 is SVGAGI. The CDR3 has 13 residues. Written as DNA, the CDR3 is TGTGCCAGCAGCCTAGCGGGGAACAATGAGCAGTTCTTC. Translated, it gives CASSLAGNNEQFF.

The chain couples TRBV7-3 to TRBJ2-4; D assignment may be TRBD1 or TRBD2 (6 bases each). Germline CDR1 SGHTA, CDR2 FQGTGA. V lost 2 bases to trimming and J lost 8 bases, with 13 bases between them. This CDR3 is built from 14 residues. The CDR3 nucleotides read TGTGCCAGCAGCTTATTGGGGGGCCAATACATTCAGTACTTC. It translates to CASSLLGGQYIQYF.

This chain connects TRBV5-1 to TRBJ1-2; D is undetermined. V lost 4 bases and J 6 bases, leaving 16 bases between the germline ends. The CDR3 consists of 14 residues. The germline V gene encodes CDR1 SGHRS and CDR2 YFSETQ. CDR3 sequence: CASSNTRALDGYTF. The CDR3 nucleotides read TGCGCCAGCAGCAACACCCGGGCCCTGGATGGCTACACCTTC.

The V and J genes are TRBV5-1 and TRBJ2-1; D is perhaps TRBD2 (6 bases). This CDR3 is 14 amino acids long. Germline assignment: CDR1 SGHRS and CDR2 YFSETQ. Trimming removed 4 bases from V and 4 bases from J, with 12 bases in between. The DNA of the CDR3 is TGCGCCAGCAGCGGAGGGACCGAGTACAATGAGCAGTTCTTC. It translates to CASSGGTEYNEQFF.

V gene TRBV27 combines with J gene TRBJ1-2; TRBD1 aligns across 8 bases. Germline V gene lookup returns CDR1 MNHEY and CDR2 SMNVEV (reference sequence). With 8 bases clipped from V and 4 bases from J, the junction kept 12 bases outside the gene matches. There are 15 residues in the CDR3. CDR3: CASGLRTGMGYGYTF. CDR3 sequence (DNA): TGTGCCAGCGGATTACGGACAGGGATGGGCTATGGCTACACCTTC.